These 20 T cell receptor beta chains share one sample of origin, sequenced in a study of blood T cell repertoires in COVID-19. TCRdb keeps only in-frame clones here, not all; method: immunoSEQ multiplex PCR. Here the sample spans more than 150,000 clones, 89% being singletons. Sequences were obtained from peripheral blood. Receptor source: a man in his forties with acute or convalescent COVID-19.

This chain joins TRBV11-2 and TRBJ2-2, with 11 bases identical to TRBD2. This CDR3 region has 17 residues. V lost 1 base, J lost 4 bases, and 5 bases stayed unmatched. Germline loops: CDR1 SGHAT, CDR2 FQNNGV. The CDR3 reads CASSLGLAGFVTGELFF. The CDR3, as DNA: TGTGCCAGCAGCTTAGGACTAGCGGGGTTCGTCACCGGGGAGCTGTTTTTT.

The chain couples TRBV5-1 to TRBJ1-5; maybe TRBD1 (6 bases). Trimming removed 2 bases at V and 6 bases at J, with 15 bases between. The CDR3 runs 15 residues. Per the germline V gene, CDR1 is SGHRS and CDR2 is YFSETQ. The CDR3 is CASSLGAGVGQPQHF. In nucleotides, the CDR3 is TGCGCCAGCAGCTTAGGAGCAGGGGTCGGTCAGCCCCAGCATTTT.

The V gene is TRBV4-3, the J gene TRBJ1-4; D may be TRBD1 (6 bases). V shed 3 bases and J shed 4 bases, with 12 bases lying between them. CDR3 length: 15 amino acids. Per the germline V gene, CDR1 is LGHNA and CDR2 is YSLEER. As DNA, the CDR3 is TGCGCCAGCAGCCAGGGGGCCGGAATTAATGAAAAACTGTTTTTT. Translated, it gives CASSQGAGINEKLFF.

This clone appeared a single time. This chain joins TRBV28 and TRBJ2-2; TRBD1 matches 9 bases. J gave up 5 bases and V 6 bases, and 4 bases lay outside the gene matches. Germline V gives CDR1 MDHEN, CDR2 SYDVKM. The CDR3 loop spans 14 amino acids. This CDR3 reads CASRDRGGTGELFF. For the CDR3, the DNA is TGTGCCAGCAGAGACAGGGGGGGAACCGGGGAGCTGTTTTTT.

The chain uses TRBV5-1 and TRBJ1-2; TRBD1 agrees at 8 bases. V was clipped by 4 bases and J by 3 bases; unmatched bases: 5. The CDR3 has 14 amino acids. Germline V gives CDR1 SGHRS, CDR2 YFSETQ. This CDR3 is CASSRTGRDYGYTF. The DNA for the CDR3 is TGCGCCAGCAGCCGGACAGGGAGGGACTATGGCTACACCTTC.

The J gene is TRBJ1-2, the V gene TRBV4-2, with D possibly being TRBD1 (5 bases). V was pared by 1 base and J by 4 bases, with 7 bases between. Germline CDR1 and CDR2: LGHNA and YNFKEQ. The CDR3 totals 13 residues. CDR3 nucleotides: TGTGCCAGCAGCCAAGTAGGGGTCTATGGCTACACCTTC. Encoded protein: CASSQVGVYGYTF.

The gene calls are TRBV3-1 (or the pseudogene TRBV3-2) and TRBJ1-4, with 8 bases that match TRBD1. Germline trimming cut 2 bases from V and 3 bases from J; bases unmatched to any gene: 2. This CDR3 region has 15 residues. Germline CDR1 and CDR2: LGHDT and YNNKEL (reference sequence). The CDR3 DNA reads as TGTGCCAGCAGCCAACAGGGGGCAGCTAATGAAAAACTGTTTTTT. Amino acid sequence: CASSQQGAANEKLFF.

V and J are TRBV7-8 and TRBJ2-3; 7 nucleotides agree with TRBD2. The CDR3 loop spans 15 amino acids. The V and J ends lost 5 bases and 5 bases, in that order; junction bases with no gene match: 10. CDR1 and CDR2 (germline): SGHVS, FQNEAQ. The chain's CDR3 is CASSDRRLAGDTQYF. The DNA of the CDR3 is TGTGCCAGCAGCGACCGGAGACTAGCAGGAGATACGCAGTATTTT.

This clone was counted only a few times. The rearrangement uses TRBV19 and TRBJ1-2; 7 nucleotides line up with TRBD1. V lost 6 bases, J lost 8 bases, and 6 bases stayed unmatched. Per germline, CDR1 LNHDA and CDR2 SQIVND (reference sequence). The CDR3 length is 12 residues. The CDR3 DNA is TGTGCCAGTAGGGGGACAGTAGGCGGCTACACCTTC. This encodes CASRGTVGGYTF.

The rearrangement uses TRBV27 and TRBJ2-7, with TRBD1 identical over 8 bases. The CDR3 runs 14 residues. Germline assignment: CDR1 MNHEY and CDR2 SMNVEV (reference sequence). J lost 2 bases, V lost 6 bases, and 6 bases had no gene match. CDR3 DNA sequence: TGTGCCAGCAGCGGGACAGGACTAACCTACGAGCAGTACTTC. It yields the protein CASSGTGLTYEQYF.

The chain couples TRBV28 to TRBJ2-2; TRBD2 might be the D (6 bases). Germline V CDR1 and CDR2: MDHEN, SYDVKM. With 4 bases removed from V and 7 bases from J, the gap between germline ends came to 10 bases. The CDR3 sequence is 13 residues long. CDR3 protein: CASSSRRGGELFF. For the CDR3, the DNA is TGTGCCAGCAGTTCCCGGCGGGGCGGGGAGCTGTTTTTT.

This chain links TRBV7-2 with TRBJ1-1, with 11 bases identical to TRBD1. Per the germline V gene, CDR1 is SGHTA and CDR2 is FQGNSA. CDR3 size: 19 residues. V trimming: 3 bases; J trimming: 6 bases; junction bases outside the gene matches: 18. This chain's CDR3 is CASSFPGTGGSWRDAEAFF. The CDR3 region has the DNA TGTGCCAGCAGCTTCCCCGGGACAGGGGGTTCTTGGAGAGACGCTGAAGCTTTCTTT.

The chain is built from TRBV7-9 and TRBJ1-2, with 7 bases aligning to TRBD1. The J segment lost 4 bases and the V segment lost 6 bases, leaving 8 bases of the junction unmatched. Per germline, CDR1 SEHNR and CDR2 FQNEAQ (reference sequence). The CDR3 extends over 14 amino acids. The DNA of the CDR3 is TGTGCCAGCAGTGAGACAGGGAAGGCCTATGGCTACACCTTC. It translates to CASSETGKAYGYTF.

This chain links TRBV28 with TRBJ1-1; D may be TRBD1 (5 bases). Germline values: CDR1 MDHEN, CDR2 SYDVKM. The CDR3 has 11 amino acids. Trimming removed 5 bases at V and 10 bases at J, with 11 bases between. The chain's CDR3 is CASSAGGIAFF. DNA for the CDR3: TGTGCCAGCAGTGCCGGGGGGATAGCTTTCTTT. Together with reference TRBV28 and TRBJ1-1, the CDR3 gives the full variable domain: DVKVTQSSRYLVKRTGEKVFLECVQDMDHENMFWYRQDPGLGLRLIYFSYDVKMKEKGDIPEGYSVSREKKERFSLILESASTNQTSMYLCASSAGGIAFFGQGTRLTVV.

The chain links TRBV28 to TRBJ1-6; 9 bases are shared with TRBD1. This CDR3 has 14 amino acids. The junction had 7 bases not matched to a gene; V was cut back by 5 bases and J by 11 bases. Germline values: CDR1 MDHEN, CDR2 SYDVKM. CDR3 loop: CASSPTGGGTPLHF. For the CDR3, the DNA is TGTGCCAGCAGTCCTACAGGGGGCGGGACACCCCTCCACTTT.

This clone was recorded only once. The CDR3 spells CASRKGEATNEKLFF. CDR3 bases: TGTGCCAGTAGGAAGGGGGAAGCAACTAATGAAAAACTGTTTTTT. The V call is TRBV19, the J call TRBJ1-4; possibly TRBD1 for D (6 bases). CDR1 and CDR2 from the germline V gene are LNHDA and SQIVND (reference sequence). Trimming took 6 bases from V and 0 from J, leaving 11 bases between them. This CDR3 region has 15 residues.

The chain uses TRBV5-1 and TRBJ1-2; tentative D call: TRBD1 (5 bases). The CDR3 spans 14 residues. Trimming shortened V by 4 bases and J by 4 bases, and 14 bases separated the two germline ends. Germline values: CDR1 SGHRS, CDR2 YFSETQ. The CDR3: CASSGGWQAYGYTF. The CDR3 region has the DNA TGCGCCAGCAGCGGGGGGTGGCAGGCCTATGGCTACACCTTC.

This chain connects TRBV6-5 to TRBJ1-6; D is undetermined. This CDR3 region has 14 residues. Looked up from germline, CDR1 is MNHEY and CDR2 is SVGAGI. Trimming took off 9 bases at V and 7 bases at J, with 16 bases between the two ends. The CDR3 bases are TGTGCCAGTGTAGTCCCAAACCGCAATTCACCCCTCCACTTT. This translates into CASVVPNRNSPLHF.

The CDR3 protein is CASSSPGTDTQYF. CDR3 DNA sequence: TGTGCCAGCTCGTCTCCGGGCACAGATACGCAGTATTTT. V and J are TRBV19 and TRBJ2-3; the D is unclear. V was pared by 9 bases and J by 1 base, with 11 bases between. Germline CDR1 reads LNHDA; CDR2 reads SQIVND (reference sequence). CDR3 length: 13 amino acids.

The chain recombines TRBV11-2 with TRBJ2-7; D is undetermined. CDR3 size: 14 residues. Trimming shortened V by 7 bases and J by 1 base, and 14 bases separated the two germline ends. Germline V gives CDR1 SGHAT, CDR2 FQNNGV. CDR3 residues: CASTGLALSYEQYF. The CDR3 nucleotides read TGTGCCAGCACCGGGTTGGCCTTATCCTACGAGCAGTACTTC.